This T cell receptor (beta chain) stems from a study of shared clonotypes between healthy human individuals. Points from the study as a whole: As a rule, naive subsets had a larger estimated richness than memory subsets. Generation probabilities were higher for clonotypes shared across all four sorted-subset donors than for unshared ones. In the sorted subsets, rarefaction showed sequencing was incomplete despite large depth. What limited the represented genetic and exposure-history diversity was the small number of donors.

Per germline, CDR1 KGHSH and CDR2 LQKENI. The CDR3 has 14 residues. Deletions cut 0 bases from V and 1 base from J, with 5 bases between. Worth noting for this clone: The antigen remains unidentified.

Produced via immunoSEQ multiplex PCR; TCRdb's table is partial and in-frame only. The sample shows about 2.4 million clones, 93% of them seen only once. V usage is TRBV18 and J usage is TRBJ2-3; D uncertain. Source material: naive CD4+ T cells from PBMCs. The subset denotes: CD45RA+ positively selected. This clonotype originated in a man between 18 and 29 years old in good health. Some clones in this sample may be carry-over from other donors' samples. CDR3 amino acids: CASSPPFGTDTQYF. The DNA of the CDR3 is TGTGCCAGCTCACCACCGTTCGGCACAGATACGCAGTATTTT.